This T cell receptor (beta chain) was captured in a study of blood T cell repertoires in COVID-19. Background on the study: PBMCs, B-cell-depleted T cells, or T cells were the source of the cDNA or gDNA that made up the material.

V was trimmed by 5 bases and J by 2 bases, leaving 16 bases between them. CDR3 length equals 15 residues. Germline CDR1 is SGHTA and CDR2 is FQGNSA. Per the authors' pipeline: Estimation of nucleated cell counts was performed using reference gene primer amplification. Using immunoSEQ multiplex PCR, the repertoire was profiled, and TCRdb retains in-frame clones only, with some absent. Clonal size and the V and J genes are those of that table, whereas D and trimming came from the DNA. The sample has 200,000 to 300,000 clones; more than 75% are singletons. This receptor was obtained from a woman aged 55-69 years with COVID-19, enrolled during active disease. The sequencing sample was made of peripheral blood. The V gene is TRBV7-2, the J gene TRBJ2-7, with D tentatively TRBD1 (6 bases). In DNA, the CDR3 is TGTGCCAGCAGCGCCACCGGGACATTTACCTACGAGCAGTACTTC. It is translated as CASSATGTFTYEQYF.